This T cell receptor beta chain was sequenced for a study of T cells in Graves' hyperthyroidism and ophthalmopathy. J gave up 8 bases and V 1 base, and 6 bases lay outside the gene matches. The length of the CDR3 is 14 residues. Thyroid ultrasound, orbital computed tomography, clinical symptoms, and serum thyroxine and TRAb underpinned diagnoses. The TCR beta CDR3 regions underwent amplification using RNA transcripts as the source. During a first-round RT-PCR of the TCR CDR3, the HTBI primer set was used. From the multiplex PCR reads, TCRdb called clonotypes with MiXCR, one entry per CDR3 protein. The sample lists about 570,000 distinct CDR3 sequences; about 45% were seen once.

J is TRBJ1-2 and V is TRBV12-3 or TRBV12-4, with 8 bases lining up with TRBD1. The TCR was taken from an adult woman with Graves' disease, either hyperthyroidism or ophthalmopathy (not recorded which). Sequences were obtained from peripheral blood or thyroid tissue (not recorded which). CDR3 coding DNA: TGTGCCAGCAGTTTAGGACAGGGGACGGCCGGCTACACCTTC. Amino acids: CASSLGQGTAGYTF.